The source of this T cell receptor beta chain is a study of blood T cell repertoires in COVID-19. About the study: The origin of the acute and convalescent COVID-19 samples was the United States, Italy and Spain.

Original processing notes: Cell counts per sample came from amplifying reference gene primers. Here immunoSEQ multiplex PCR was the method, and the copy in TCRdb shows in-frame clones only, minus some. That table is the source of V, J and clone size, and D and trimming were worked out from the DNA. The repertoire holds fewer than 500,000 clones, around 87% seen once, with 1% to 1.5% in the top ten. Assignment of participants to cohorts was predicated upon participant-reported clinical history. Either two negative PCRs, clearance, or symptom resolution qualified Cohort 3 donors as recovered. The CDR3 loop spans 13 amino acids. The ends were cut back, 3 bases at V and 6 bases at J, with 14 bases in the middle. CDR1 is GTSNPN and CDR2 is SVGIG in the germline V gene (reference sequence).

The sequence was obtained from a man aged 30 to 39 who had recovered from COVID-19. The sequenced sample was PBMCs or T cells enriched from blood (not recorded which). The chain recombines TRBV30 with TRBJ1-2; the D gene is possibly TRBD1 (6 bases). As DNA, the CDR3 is TGTGCCTGGAGCCAGGGGAATTGGGATGGCTACACCTTC. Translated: CAWSQGNWDGYTF.